The rows below give T cell receptor beta chains drawn from one sample of a study of blood T cell repertoires in COVID-19. Generated by immunoSEQ multiplex PCR, the TCRdb table keeps only in-frame clones and is missing some. Of around 180,000 clones detected, 85% to 90% appear once; the ten largest clones hold roughly 2.9%. Material for sequencing was peripheral blood. These receptors all stem from a woman aged 25 to 39 with active or convalescent COVID-19. Each CDR3 is given with its conserved first and last residue. Fields, in order: J gene, V gene, CDR3 length, D gene, clone size, CDR3 DNA, CDR3 protein. D genes are given only for firm matches. Size is stated for part of the rows, as once, few or many counts, or as a class when the clone is expanded.

TRBJ1-2,TRBV19,14,TRBD1,NA,TGTGCCAGTAGTCAAGGACAGGGGGTTTATGGCTACACCTTC,CASSQGQGVYGYTF
TRBJ1-5,TRBV2,13,NA,NA,TGTGCCAGCAGTTACAGGGTCCATCAGCCCCAGCATTTT,CASSYRVHQPQHF
TRBJ2-7,TRBV6-1,15,TRBD1,NA,TGTGCCAGCAGTGAATTCGACAGGGGAGGATACGAGCAGTACTTC,CASSEFDRGGYEQYF
TRBJ2-5,TRBV9,15,NA,NA,TGTGCCAGCAGCCAACTTACAGGAGCACAAGAGACCCAGTACTTC,CASSQLTGAQETQYF
TRBJ1-1,TRBV2,13,TRBD1,once,TGTGCCAGCAGTCTGACAGGGGGCACTGAAGCTTTCTTT,CASSLTGGTEAFF
TRBJ1-1,TRBV11-3,11,NA,NA,TGTGCCAGCAGCTTACAGATTGAAGCTTTCTTT,CASSLQIEAFF
TRBJ2-6,TRBV5-1,14,NA,NA,TGCGCCAGCAGCCAAACTTCTGGGGCCAACGTCCTGACTTTC,CASSQTSGANVLTF
TRBJ2-7,TRBV28,19,TRBD1,once,TGTGCCAGCAGTTTATATTTGGGACAGGGGTCCCCGAGCTCCTACGAGCAGTACTTC,CASSLYLGQGSPSSYEQYF
TRBJ1-6,TRBV9,14,NA,NA,TGTGCCAGCAGCCCCGGGACTGACGATTCACCCCTCCACTTT,CASSPGTDDSPLHF
TRBJ1-4,TRBV7-8,15,NA,NA,TGTGCCAGCAGCTTAACACCTGCAACTAATGAAAAACTGTTTTTT,CASSLTPATNEKLFF
TRBJ2-3,TRBV5-1,15,TRBD2,once,TGCGCCAGCAGCTTAACTAGCGGGGGAACAGATACGCAGTATTTT,CASSLTSGGTDTQYF
TRBJ2-1,TRBV7-9,14,TRBD2,once,TGTGCCAGCAGCTTAAAGGGGACTAGCAATGAGCAGTTCTTC,CASSLKGTSNEQFF
TRBJ1-4,TRBV11-2,11,NA,NA,TGTGCCAGCAGCTTAGCAGAAAAACTGTTTTTT,CASSLAEKLFF
TRBJ1-2,TRBV4-2,17,TRBD1,NA,TGTGCCAGCAGCCAAGAGGGACAGCGGCACCTTAACTATGGCTACACCTTC,CASSQEGQRHLNYGYTF
TRBJ2-7,TRBV27,13,NA,few,TGTGCCAGCAGTTTAGGCCATTTTTACGAGCAGTACTTC,CASSLGHFYEQYF
TRBJ2-4,TRBV5-1,15,TRBD2,NA,TGCGCCAGCAGCCTACCTAGCCCCGGGGGGGAATTTCAGTACTTC,CASSLPSPGGEFQYF
TRBJ1-2,TRBV30,13,NA,NA,TGTGCCTGGAGTTTTTCAATTAACTATGGCTACACCTTC,CAWSFSINYGYTF
TRBJ1-1,TRBV10-3,14,NA,NA,TGTGCCATCAGTGAGTCACAGGAAGACACTGAAGCTTTCTTT,CAISESQEDTEAFF
TRBJ2-2,TRBV4-1,14,NA,NA,TGCGCCAGCAGCCAAGCGTTGTACACCGGGGAGCTGTTTTTT,CASSQALYTGELFF
TRBJ1-1,TRBV27,12,NA,NA,TGTGCCAGCAGTTCGCAGGGTTCTGAAGCTTTCTTT,CASSSQGSEAFF
TRBJ1-1,TRBV19,14,TRBD1,NA,TGTGCCAGTAGTACAGGGACAGGGGGCACTGAAGCTTTCTTT,CASSTGTGGTEAFF
TRBJ1-5,TRBV7-8,14,NA,NA,TGTGCCAGCAGCACCGGGGGGGGAAATCAGCCCCAGCATTTT,CASSTGGGNQPQHF
TRBJ2-5,TRBV5-4,15,TRBD2,NA,TGTGCCAGCAGCTTGGTAGCGGGAGGGGTAGAGACCCAGTACTTC,CASSLVAGGVETQYF
TRBJ1-2,TRBV3-1/TRBV3-2,14,TRBD1,NA,TGTGCCAGCAGCCAAGACTCAGGGGGCAGTGGCTACACCTTC,CASSQDSGGSGYTF
TRBJ1-4,TRBV7-9,17,TRBD1,once,TGTGCCAGCAGCCCCGGGGGCGCCCAGGGGGTAAATGAAAAACTGTTTTTT,CASSPGGAQGVNEKLFF
TRBJ1-5,TRBV23-1,16,TRBD1,NA,TGCGCCAGCAGTCAATCGACAGGGAAGCGCAATCAGCCCCAGCATTTT,CASSQSTGKRNQPQHF
TRBJ1-1,TRBV3-1/TRBV3-2,14,NA,NA,TGTGCCAGCAGCCAAAGGGGATCCTCCTCTGAAGCTTTCTTT,CASSQRGSSSEAFF
TRBJ1-1,TRBV5-5,14,NA,NA,TGTGCCAGCAGCCCGGGGACAACGAACACTGAAGCTTTCTTT,CASSPGTTNTEAFF
TRBJ1-2,TRBV19,15,TRBD1,NA,TGTGCCAGTAGTAACGGCAGGGGGAAGAATTATGGCTACACCTTC,CASSNGRGKNYGYTF
TRBJ2-1,TRBV19,13,TRBD2,NA,TGTGCCAGTAGTTTTTGGGACTACGATGAGCAGTTCTTC,CASSFWDYDEQFF
TRBJ1-5,TRBV29-1,13,TRBD1,NA,TGCAGCGTCGACCCAGGGGGGAATCAGCCCCAGCATTTT,CSVDPGGNQPQHF
TRBJ1-2,TRBV19,15,TRBD1,NA,TGTGCCAGTAACCGCCTCGGACAGGGGGTAAACGGCTACACCTTC,CASNRLGQGVNGYTF
TRBJ2-6,TRBV6-5,15,NA,NA,TGTGCCAGCCGTCCAGGGGGGTCGGGGGCCAACGTCCTGACTTTC,CASRPGGSGANVLTF
TRBJ2-3,TRBV28,14,NA,few,TGTGCCAGCAGTTTCGTTGCGGGGACAGATACGCAGTATTTT,CASSFVAGTDTQYF
TRBJ1-2,TRBV7-9,16,TRBD1,NA,TGTGCCAGCAGCTTAGTTAGGACAGGGGGCGCGTTGGGCTACACCTTC,CASSLVRTGGALGYTF
TRBJ1-2,TRBV27,14,TRBD1,NA,TGTGCCAGCACCCGAACGGACAGGGCCATAGGCTACACCTTC,CASTRTDRAIGYTF
TRBJ2-1,TRBV19,16,TRBD2,NA,TGTGCCAGTACCCCAATCCTAGCGGGAGGGCGCAATGAGCAGTTCTTC,CASTPILAGGRNEQFF
TRBJ1-5,TRBV27,15,NA,NA,TGTGCCACCGCCGCCAATACAGGGTCGGGGCAGCCCCAGCATTTT,CATAANTGSGQPQHF
TRBJ2-7,TRBV4-2,16,TRBD2,NA,TGTGCCAGCAGCCAAGACGGCGGGGGGACATCCTACGAGCAGTACTTC,CASSQDGGGTSYEQYF
TRBJ2-1,TRBV9,17,NA,NA,TGTGCCAGCAGCCCCCGAGGAGGGGAAGTCTACTACAATGAGCAGTTCTTC,CASSPRGGEVYYNEQFF
TRBJ1-5,TRBV6-6,14,NA,NA,TGTGCCAGCAGCCCTGTGACAGGAGGCCAGCCCCAGCATTTT,CASSPVTGGQPQHF